The rows below give T cell receptor beta chains drawn from one sample of a study of blood T cell repertoires in COVID-19. TCRdb's table, derived via immunoSEQ multiplex PCR, lists solely in-frame clones and lacks some. The sample shows under 300,000 clones, around 83% of them seen only once. The sample was peripheral blood. Receptors were obtained from an elderly man with acute or convalescent COVID-19. The CDR3 runs from the conserved cysteine through the conserved F or W. A D gene is named only where the DNA matches it firmly. A clone size is listed for some rows: how often the clone was seen (once, few, many), or a class if it is expanded.

d_gene: .
abundance: .
v_gene: TRBV19
j_gene: TRBJ2-2
CDR3aa: CASSRGRNTGELFF
CDR3nt: TGTGCCAGTAGTAGGGGGCGCAACACCGGGGAGCTGTTTTTT

d_gene: .
abundance: few
v_gene: TRBV4-2
j_gene: TRBJ2-3
CDR3aa: CASSQSRGALGDTQYF
CDR3nt: TGTGCCAGCAGCCAGAGCCGGGGGGCCTTGGGGGATACGCAGTATTTT

d_gene: TRBD1
abundance: .
v_gene: TRBV28
j_gene: TRBJ1-1
CDR3aa: CASSHRTGTLNTEAFF
CDR3nt: TGTGCCAGCAGTCACCGGACAGGGACGCTGAACACTGAAGCTTTCTTT

d_gene: TRBD2
abundance: .
v_gene: TRBV10-1
j_gene: TRBJ2-7
CDR3aa: CASSESTSGGHEQYF
CDR3nt: TGCGCCAGCAGTGAGTCGACTAGCGGGGGCCACGAGCAGTACTTC

d_gene: TRBD1
abundance: .
v_gene: TRBV6-5
j_gene: TRBJ1-2
CDR3aa: CASRAGTGYGYTF
CDR3nt: TGTGCCAGCAGGGCCGGGACAGGGTATGGCTACACCTTC

d_gene: TRBD2
abundance: .
v_gene: TRBV30
j_gene: TRBJ2-5
CDR3aa: CAWSVMGTSLETQYF
CDR3nt: TGTGCCTGGAGTGTTATGGGGACTAGTCTAGAGACCCAGTACTTC

d_gene: TRBD2
abundance: .
v_gene: TRBV5-1
j_gene: TRBJ2-5
CDR3aa: CASRTLAGGQETQYF
CDR3nt: TGCGCCAGCAGGACACTGGCGGGGGGGCAAGAGACCCAGTACTTC

d_gene: .
abundance: .
v_gene: TRBV10-3
j_gene: TRBJ1-2
CDR3aa: CAISERTDSYGYTF
CDR3nt: TGTGCCATCAGTGAGAGGACCGACAGCTATGGCTACACCTTC

d_gene: .
abundance: .
v_gene: TRBV11-2
j_gene: TRBJ2-2
CDR3aa: CASSLGAWVGELFF
CDR3nt: TGTGCCAGCAGCTTAGGGGCGTGGGTCGGGGAGCTGTTTTTT

d_gene: TRBD2
abundance: .
v_gene: TRBV20-1
j_gene: TRBJ2-1
CDR3aa: CSASRGLAGVDEQFF
CDR3nt: TGCAGTGCTAGTCGGGGTCTAGCGGGAGTGGATGAGCAGTTCTTC

d_gene: TRBD1
abundance: .
v_gene: TRBV27
j_gene: TRBJ2-7
CDR3aa: CASSLDRGEPYEQYF
CDR3nt: TGTGCCAGCAGTTTAGACAGGGGAGAGCCCTACGAGCAGTACTTC

d_gene: .
abundance: .
v_gene: TRBV5-4
j_gene: TRBJ1-4
CDR3aa: CASSLQGNEKLFF
CDR3nt: TGTGCCAGCAGCCTCCAGGGTAATGAAAAACTGTTTTTT

d_gene: TRBD2
abundance: .
v_gene: TRBV2
j_gene: TRBJ2-3
CDR3aa: CASRTQGAGGGDTQYF
CDR3nt: TGTGCCAGCAGGACCCAGGGAGCGGGCGGGGGAGATACGCAGTATTTT

d_gene: .
abundance: .
v_gene: TRBV3-1/TRBV3-2
j_gene: TRBJ2-5
CDR3aa: CASSTATIGGPQYF
CDR3nt: TGTGCCAGCAGCACGGCTACAATCGGAGGGCCCCAGTACTTC

d_gene: TRBD1
abundance: .
v_gene: TRBV15
j_gene: TRBJ2-5
CDR3aa: CATSSRRGLGGQETQYF
CDR3nt: TGTGCCACCAGCAGTCGAAGGGGGCTAGGGGGCCAAGAGACCCAGTACTTC

d_gene: TRBD2
abundance: .
v_gene: TRBV11-2
j_gene: TRBJ2-7
CDR3aa: CASSLGDSGTPYEQYF
CDR3nt: TGTGCCAGCAGCTTAGGGGATAGCGGGACCCCTTACGAGCAGTACTTC

d_gene: .
abundance: .
v_gene: TRBV7-9
j_gene: TRBJ1-1
CDR3aa: CASSPISRTEAFF
CDR3nt: TGTGCCAGCAGCCCCATTTCGCGGACTGAAGCTTTCTTT

d_gene: TRBD2
abundance: .
v_gene: TRBV4-1
j_gene: TRBJ2-3
CDR3aa: CASSQDGAGVVTQYF
CDR3nt: TGCGCCAGCAGCCAAGATGGAGCGGGAGTAGTTACGCAGTATTTT

d_gene: TRBD1
abundance: .
v_gene: TRBV5-6
j_gene: TRBJ2-7
CDR3aa: CASSYRGNEQYF
CDR3nt: TGTGCCAGCAGCTACAGGGGGAACGAGCAGTACTTC

d_gene: .
abundance: .
v_gene: TRBV18
j_gene: TRBJ2-3
CDR3aa: CASSPPSTDTQYF
CDR3nt: TGTGCCAGCTCACCTCCTAGCACAGATACGCAGTATTTT

d_gene: TRBD2
abundance: .
v_gene: TRBV2
j_gene: TRBJ2-5
CDR3aa: CASSEVPSGGPSQYF
CDR3nt: TGTGCCAGCAGTGAGGTGCCTAGCGGGGGCCCTTCCCAGTACTTC

d_gene: .
abundance: .
v_gene: TRBV7-2
j_gene: TRBJ2-7
CDR3aa: CASSPRGVGSYEQYF
CDR3nt: TGTGCCAGCAGCCCCCGTGGAGTCGGCTCCTACGAGCAGTACTTC

d_gene: TRBD2
abundance: .
v_gene: TRBV4-2
j_gene: TRBJ2-1
CDR3aa: CASSQTTSGGAGDNEQFF
CDR3nt: TGTGCCAGCAGCCAGACTACTAGCGGGGGGGCCGGGGACAATGAGCAGTTCTTC

d_gene: .
abundance: .
v_gene: TRBV15
j_gene: TRBJ2-7
CDR3aa: CATSRDNSYEQYF
CDR3nt: TGTGCCACCAGCAGAGACAACTCCTACGAGCAGTACTTC

d_gene: TRBD2
abundance: .
v_gene: TRBV11-2
j_gene: TRBJ2-1
CDR3aa: CASSPPQASGKQFF
CDR3nt: TGTGCCAGCAGCCCCCCTCAGGCTAGCGGAAAGCAGTTCTTC

d_gene: TRBD2
abundance: few
v_gene: TRBV19
j_gene: TRBJ2-7
CDR3aa: CASSTQPGAGHYEQYF
CDR3nt: TGTGCCAGTAGTACCCAGCCGGGAGCGGGGCACTACGAGCAGTACTTC